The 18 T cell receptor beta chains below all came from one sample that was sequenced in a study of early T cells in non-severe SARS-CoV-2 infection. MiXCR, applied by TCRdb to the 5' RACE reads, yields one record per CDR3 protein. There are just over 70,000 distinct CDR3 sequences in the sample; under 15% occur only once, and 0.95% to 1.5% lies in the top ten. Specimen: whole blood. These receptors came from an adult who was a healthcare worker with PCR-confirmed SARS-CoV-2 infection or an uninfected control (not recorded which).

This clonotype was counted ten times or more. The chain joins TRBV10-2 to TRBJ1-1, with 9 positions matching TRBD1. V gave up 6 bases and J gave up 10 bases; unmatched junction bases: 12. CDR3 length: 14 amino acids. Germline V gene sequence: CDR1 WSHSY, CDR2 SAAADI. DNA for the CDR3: TGCGCCAGCAGGACGTCGGGACAGGGCATCACAGCTTTCTTT. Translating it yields CASRTSGQGITAFF.

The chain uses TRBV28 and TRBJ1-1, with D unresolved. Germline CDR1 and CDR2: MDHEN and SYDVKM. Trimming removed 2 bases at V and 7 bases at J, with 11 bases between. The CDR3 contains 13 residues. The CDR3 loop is CASSLGVVSEAFF. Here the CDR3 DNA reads TGTGCCAGCAGTTTAGGTGTGGTGAGTGAAGCTTTCTTT.

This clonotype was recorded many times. The CDR3 here is CASSQEFFSGANVLTF. CDR3 nucleotides: TGCGCCAGCAGCCAAGAATTCTTCTCTGGGGCCAACGTCCTGACTTTC. The V call is TRBV4-3, the J call TRBJ2-6, with no clear D. This CDR3 is built from 16 residues. Trimming shortened V by 0 bases and J by 0 bases, and 6 bases separated the two germline ends. Germline V gene data show CDR1 as LGHNA and CDR2 as YSLEER.

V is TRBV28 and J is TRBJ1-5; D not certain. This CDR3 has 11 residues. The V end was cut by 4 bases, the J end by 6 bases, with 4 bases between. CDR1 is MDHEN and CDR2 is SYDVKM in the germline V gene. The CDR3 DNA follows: TGTGCCAGCAGTTCCGGTCAGCCCCAGCATTTT. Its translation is CASSSGQPQHF.

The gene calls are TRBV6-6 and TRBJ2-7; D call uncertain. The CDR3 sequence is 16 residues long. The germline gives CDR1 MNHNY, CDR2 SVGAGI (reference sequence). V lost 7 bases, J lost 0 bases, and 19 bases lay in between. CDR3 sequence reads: CASNPSAISVSYEQYF. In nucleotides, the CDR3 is TGTGCCAGCAATCCATCCGCGATCTCGGTCTCCTACGAGCAGTACTTC.

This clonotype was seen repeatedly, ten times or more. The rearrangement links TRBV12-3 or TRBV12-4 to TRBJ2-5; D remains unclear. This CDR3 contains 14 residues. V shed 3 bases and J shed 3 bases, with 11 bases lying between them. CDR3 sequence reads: CASSLQGPEETQYF. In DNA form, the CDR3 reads TGTGCCAGCAGTTTGCAAGGGCCGGAAGAGACCCAGTACTTC.

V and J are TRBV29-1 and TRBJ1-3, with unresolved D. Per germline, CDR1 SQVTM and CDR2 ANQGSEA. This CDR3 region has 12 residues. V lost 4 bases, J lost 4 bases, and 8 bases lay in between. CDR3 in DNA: TGCAGCGTTGGGTCCACGGGAAACACCATATATTTT. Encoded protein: CSVGSTGNTIYF.

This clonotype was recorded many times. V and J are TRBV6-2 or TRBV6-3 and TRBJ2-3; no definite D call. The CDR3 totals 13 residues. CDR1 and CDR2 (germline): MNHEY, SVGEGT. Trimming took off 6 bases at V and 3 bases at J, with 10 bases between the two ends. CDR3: CASRNEETDTQYF. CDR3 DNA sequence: TGTGCCAGCAGAAACGAGGAAACAGATACGCAGTATTTT.

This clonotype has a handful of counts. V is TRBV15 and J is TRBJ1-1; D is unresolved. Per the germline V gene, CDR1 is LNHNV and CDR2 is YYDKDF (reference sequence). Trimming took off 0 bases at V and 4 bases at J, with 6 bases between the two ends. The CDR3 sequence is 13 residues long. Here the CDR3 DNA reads TGTGCCACCAGCAGAGATCCGACCACTGAAGCTTTCTTT. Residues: CATSRDPTTEAFF.

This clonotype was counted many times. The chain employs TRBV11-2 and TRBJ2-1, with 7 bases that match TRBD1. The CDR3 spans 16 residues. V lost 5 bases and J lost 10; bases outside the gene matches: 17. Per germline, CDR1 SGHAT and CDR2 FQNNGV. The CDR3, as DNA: TGTGCCAGCAGCCTACTGAGGGGGCCTAGACGAGGCGAGCAGTTCTTC. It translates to CASSLLRGPRRGEQFF.

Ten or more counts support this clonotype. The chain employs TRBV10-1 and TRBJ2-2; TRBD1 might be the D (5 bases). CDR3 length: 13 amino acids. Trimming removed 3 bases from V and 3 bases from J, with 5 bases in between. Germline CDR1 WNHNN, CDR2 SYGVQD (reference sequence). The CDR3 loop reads CASSDRDTGELFF. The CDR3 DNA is TGCGCCAGCAGTGACAGGGACACCGGGGAGCTGTTTTTT.

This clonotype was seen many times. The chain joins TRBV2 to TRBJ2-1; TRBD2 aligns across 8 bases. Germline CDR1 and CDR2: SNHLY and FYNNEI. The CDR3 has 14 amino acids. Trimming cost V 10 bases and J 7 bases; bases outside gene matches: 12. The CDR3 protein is CATGRASLKNEQFF. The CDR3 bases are TGTGCCACCGGGAGGGCCTCTCTGAAGAATGAGCAGTTCTTC.

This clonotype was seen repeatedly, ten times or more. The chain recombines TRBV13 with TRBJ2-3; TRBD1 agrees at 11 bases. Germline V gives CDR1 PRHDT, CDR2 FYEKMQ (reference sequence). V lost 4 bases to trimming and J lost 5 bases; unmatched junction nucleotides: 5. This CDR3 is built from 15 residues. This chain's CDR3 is CASSCWDRGKDTQYF. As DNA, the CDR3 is TGTGCCAGCAGCTGTTGGGACAGGGGGAAAGATACGCAGTATTTT.

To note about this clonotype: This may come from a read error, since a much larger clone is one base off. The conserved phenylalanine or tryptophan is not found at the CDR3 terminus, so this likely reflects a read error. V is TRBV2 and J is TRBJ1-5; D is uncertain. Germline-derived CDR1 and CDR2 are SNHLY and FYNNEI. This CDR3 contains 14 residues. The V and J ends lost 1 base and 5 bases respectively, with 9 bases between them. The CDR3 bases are TGTGCCAGCAGTGAAGTGGTCTTATATCAGCCCCAGCATATT. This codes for CASSEVVLYQPQHI.

The CDR3 nucleotides are TGTGCCAGCAGTTCCAGCAGGGGCTCCTATGGCTACACCTTC. Protein sequence: CASSSSRGSYGYTF. The chain combines TRBV6-6 with TRBJ1-2; tentative D call: TRBD1 (6 bases). The CDR3 extends over 14 amino acids. Per germline, CDR1 MNHNY and CDR2 SVGAGI (reference sequence). V was cut by 4 bases and J by 4 bases, with 13 bases left in between.

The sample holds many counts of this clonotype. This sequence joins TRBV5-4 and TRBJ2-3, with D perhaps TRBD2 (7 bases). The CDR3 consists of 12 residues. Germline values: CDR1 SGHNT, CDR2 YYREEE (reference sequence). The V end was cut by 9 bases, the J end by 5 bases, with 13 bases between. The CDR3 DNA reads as TGTGCCACCGCGGGGGCGGGAGATACGCAGTATTTT. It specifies CATAGAGDTQYF.

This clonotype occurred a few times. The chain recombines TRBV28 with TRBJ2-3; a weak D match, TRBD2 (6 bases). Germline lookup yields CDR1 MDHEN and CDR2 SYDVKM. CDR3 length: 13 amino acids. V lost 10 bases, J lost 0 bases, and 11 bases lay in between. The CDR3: CAIAGTSTDTQYF. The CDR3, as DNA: TGTGCCATTGCGGGGACGAGCACAGATACGCAGTATTTT.

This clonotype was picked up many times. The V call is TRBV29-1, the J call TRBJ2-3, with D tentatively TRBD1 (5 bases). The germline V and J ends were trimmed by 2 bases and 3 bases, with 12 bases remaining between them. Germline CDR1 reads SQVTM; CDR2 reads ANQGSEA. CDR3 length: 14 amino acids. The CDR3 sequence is CSVEWQGLTDTQYF. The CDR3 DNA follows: TGCAGCGTTGAATGGCAGGGCCTGACAGATACGCAGTATTTT.